The 18 T cell receptor beta chains listed next were all sequenced from one sample in a study of somatic mutations in cytotoxic T cells in rheumatoid arthritis. This table comes from immunoSEQ multiplex PCR, and its TCRdb copy is limited to in-frame clones, with some not included. The sample shows 15,000 to 20,000 clones, approximately 80% of them seen only once. The sequenced material came from CD8+ T cells sorted from blood. The source is a woman between 50 and 59 years old in good health.

The genes are TRBV29-1 and TRBJ1-2, with D hard to call. The CDR3 has 12 amino acids. The ends were cut back, 0 bases at V and 11 bases at J, with 13 bases in the middle. Germline CDR1 SQVTM, CDR2 ANQGSEA. CDR3 loop: CSVEEQEVEYTF. The CDR3, as DNA: TGCAGCGTTGAAGAACAAGAGGTGGAATACACCTTC. Complete variable domain (other parts from reference TRBV29-1 and TRBJ1-2): SAVISQKPSRDICQRGTSLTIQCQVDSQVTMMFWYRQQPGQSLTLIATANQGSEATYESGFVIDKFPISRPNLTFSTLTVSNMSPEDSSIYLCSVEEQEVEYTFGSGTRLTVV.

This clone turned up a few times. This sequence joins TRBV2 and TRBJ2-4; D is uncertain. V was shortened by 2 bases and J by 0 bases, with 5 bases between the two germline ends. Germline V gives CDR1 SNHLY, CDR2 FYNNEI. The CDR3 has 14 residues. CDR3 in DNA: TGTGCCAGCAGTGAATCACTAGCCAAAAACATTCAGTACTTC. Its protein is CASSESLAKNIQYF.

In DNA form, the CDR3 reads TGCGCCAGCAGCCAAGGTGACATCAATCAGCCCCAGCATTTT. It encodes CASSQGDINQPQHF. The rearrangement links TRBV4-1 to TRBJ1-5; D gene ambiguous. CDR3 length: 14 amino acids. Germline V CDR1 and CDR2: MGHRA, YSYEKL. The V end was cut by 1 base, the J end by 3 bases, with 7 bases between.

V usage is TRBV29-1 and J usage is TRBJ1-3; maybe TRBD1 (6 bases). Trimming took 7 bases from V and 0 from J, leaving 13 bases between them. CDR1 and CDR2 from the germline V gene are SQVTM and ANQGSEA. This CDR3 region has 14 residues. CDR3 amino acids: CSAVGGASGNTIYF. The CDR3 region has the DNA TGCAGCGCCGTCGGGGGGGCCTCTGGAAACACCATATATTTT.

The chain is built from TRBV19 and TRBJ1-6; no clear D. The germline V and J ends were trimmed by 6 bases and 6 bases, with 12 bases remaining between them. The CDR3 runs to 14 residues. The V gene's germline CDR1 is LNHDA and CDR2 SQIVND (reference sequence). CDR3: CASSLGSLNSPLHF. CDR3 in DNA: TGTGCCAGTAGCTTGGGATCTCTTAATTCACCCCTCCACTTT.

This clone was seen once. The CDR3 DNA follows: TGTGCCAGCAGTTACCCCTCAGAAGCAACTAATGAAAAACTGTTTTTT. This sequence encodes CASSYPSEATNEKLFF. The gene calls are TRBV6-6 and TRBJ1-4; D call uncertain. CDR1 is MNHNY, CDR2 SVGAGI, per germline (reference sequence). V was shortened by 2 bases and J by 0 bases, with 10 bases between the two germline ends. CDR3 length equals 16 residues.

The V call is TRBV13, the J call TRBJ1-2; 9 nucleotides match TRBD1. The CDR3 covers 14 residues. The V and J ends lost 8 bases and 4 bases, in that order; junction bases with no gene match: 8. The germline CDR1 and CDR2 sequences are PRHDT and FYEKMQ (reference sequence). For the CDR3, the DNA is TGTGCCAGCGGGACCGGGACAGGGCGCTATGGCTACACCTTC. Protein: CASGTGTGRYGYTF.

The chain is built from TRBV4-1 and TRBJ2-7, with 13 nucleotides matching TRBD2. The CDR3 spans 17 residues. Germline V lookup: CDR1 MGHRA, CDR2 YSYEKL. Losses at the gene ends were 4 bases for V and 1 base for J; bases not matched to a gene: 7. The CDR3 sequence is CASSPYPTSGGSYEQYF. The DNA for the CDR3 is TGCGCCAGCAGCCCCTACCCGACTAGCGGGGGGTCCTACGAGCAGTACTTC.

The rearrangement joins TRBV19 to TRBJ2-7, with D tentatively TRBD1 (6 bases). The germline V gene has CDR1 LNHDA and CDR2 SQIVND (reference sequence). The CDR3 totals 13 residues. V gave up 3 bases and J gave up 2 bases, with 8 bases separating them. CDR3 DNA: TGTGCCAGTAGTATGGGGGCCCCCTACGAGCAGTACTTC. It translates to CASSMGAPYEQYF.

The V call is TRBV7-8, the J call TRBJ2-1; 8 bases align to TRBD2. After removal of 1 base from V and 0 bases from J, the junction contained 2 bases not matched to a gene. Germline-derived CDR1 and CDR2 are SGHVS and FQNEAQ. The CDR3 is 16 amino acids. CDR3: CASSLGGLGSYNEQFF. For the CDR3, the DNA is TGTGCCAGCAGCTTAGGGGGACTAGGCTCCTACAATGAGCAGTTCTTC.

The chain is built from TRBV12-5 and TRBJ2-3; D gene unclear. Trimming shortened V by 6 bases and J by 3 bases, and 4 bases separated the two germline ends. The CDR3 totals 11 residues. Per the germline V gene, CDR1 is LGHNT and CDR2 is FRNRAP. The CDR3 bases are TGTGCTAGTGGCCGAACAGATACGCAGTATTTT. Residues: CASGRTDTQYF.

This clone was detected once. V gene TRBV27 combines with J gene TRBJ2-6, with D tentatively TRBD1 (5 bases). CDR1 is MNHEY, CDR2 SMNVEV, per germline (reference sequence). CDR3 size: 16 residues. The germline V and J ends were trimmed by 7 bases and 0 bases, with 13 bases remaining between them. For the CDR3, the DNA is TGTGCCAGCACCAGGGTCACGCCCTCTGGGGCCAACGTCCTGACTTTC. Protein: CASTRVTPSGANVLTF. Combining the CDR3 with reference TRBV27 and TRBJ2-6 gives the whole variable domain EAQVTQNPRYLITVTGKKLTVTCSQNMNHEYMSWYRQDPGLGLRQIYYSMNVEVTDKGDVPEGYKVSRKEKRNFPLILESPSPNQTSLYFCASTRVTPSGANVLTFGAGSRLTVL.

The count of this clone is one. The CDR3 nucleotides read TGTGCCAGCAGCGTAGTTGGGGGGAACTATGGCTACACCTTC. Its translation is CASSVVGGNYGYTF. This rearrangement joins TRBV9 to TRBJ1-2, with D tentatively TRBD1 (5 bases). Looked up from germline, CDR1 is SGDLS and CDR2 is YYNGEE. The CDR3 has 14 residues. Trimming stripped 0 bases from V and 2 bases from J, with 8 bases between. The full variable domain, its missing parts supplied by reference TRBV9 and TRBJ1-2, is DSGVTQTPKHLITATGQRVTLRCSPRSGDLSVYWYQQSLDQGLQFLIQYYNGEERAKGNILERFSAQQFPDLHSELNLSSLELGDSALYFCASSVVGGNYGYTFGSGTRLTVV.

V is TRBV19 and J is TRBJ1-4; D may be TRBD1 (5 bases). The CDR3 length is 14 residues. The ends were cut back, 9 bases at V and 3 bases at J, with 14 bases in the middle. Germline CDR1 and CDR2: LNHDA and SQIVND (reference sequence). CDR3 protein: CASQGWGPNEKLFF. The CDR3 coding sequence is TGTGCCAGCCAGGGCTGGGGACCTAATGAAAAACTGTTTTTT.

This CDR3 is CASRTPGTALDGYTF. CDR3 bases: TGTGCCAGCAGAACTCCTGGGACAGCCCTAGATGGCTACACCTTC. This chain links TRBV28 with TRBJ1-2; 7 nucleotides line up with TRBD1. The CDR3 covers 15 residues. V gave up 6 bases and J gave up 6 bases; unmatched junction bases: 13. Germline values: CDR1 MDHEN, CDR2 SYDVKM.

This chain connects TRBV7-9 to TRBJ2-1; D gene uncertain. V lost 1 base and J lost 2, with 6 bases in between. Germline-derived CDR1 and CDR2 are SEHNR and FQNEAQ (reference sequence). The CDR3 runs to 14 residues. The CDR3 region is CASSLGDTYNEQFF. The CDR3 DNA reads as TGTGCCAGCAGCTTAGGGGATACCTACAATGAGCAGTTCTTC.

The rearrangement joins TRBV6-6 to TRBJ2-7, with D possibly matching TRBD1 (5 bases). V lost 6 bases and J 3 bases, leaving 18 bases between the germline ends. The CDR3 loop spans 15 amino acids. The V gene's germline CDR1 is MNHNY and CDR2 SVGAGI (reference sequence). The CDR3 DNA sequence: TGTGCCAGCAGCTCACCTTTTGCAGGGCACTACGAGCAGTACTTC. As protein: CASSSPFAGHYEQYF.

This clone was recorded only once. The V and J genes are TRBV5-1 and TRBJ1-1, with a weak D call TRBD1 (6 bases). The V gene's germline CDR1 is SGHRS and CDR2 YFSETQ. CDR3 length equals 18 residues. V was cut by 5 bases and J by 2 bases, with 25 bases left in between. The CDR3 region is CASSPLPGTQGDNTEAFF. DNA for the CDR3: TGCGCCAGCAGTCCCCTCCCAGGGACACAAGGCGATAACACTGAAGCTTTCTTT.